A single sample gave rise to the 7 T cell receptor beta chains below, sequenced in a study of blood T cells in healthy people across ages. Next came a second PCR, run for about 6 to 12 cycles, which used a sample-barcoded 5' primer along with a J-beta primer mix. TCRdb analysed the 5' RACE reads with MiXCR anew, one entry per CDR3 protein. The sample lists some 700,000 distinct CDR3 sequences; around 40% were seen once. Sequenced sample: blood. These receptors all stem from a woman in her fifties or sixties in good health.

This chain links TRBV20-1 with TRBJ2-4; TRBD2 might be the D (6 bases). Trimming removed 3 bases from V and 13 bases from J, with 25 bases in between. Germline CDR1 DFQATT, CDR2 SNEGSKA (reference sequence). The CDR3 covers 15 residues. CDR3 DNA: TGCAGTGCTAGGGGGTCCGGGGACTCCTACAATGAGCAGTACTTC. Residues: CSARGSGDSYNEQYF.

Comment on this clonotype: A clone one base away is much larger, so this may be a read error. CDR3 DNA sequence: TGCAGCGTATCGCCAACAGGGGGCATAGCGGGAGATACAGATACGCAGTATTTT. Translated, it gives CSVSPTGGIAGDTDTQYF. V gene TRBV29-1 combines with J gene TRBJ2-3, with D possibly called TRBD1 or TRBD2 (9 bases each). Trimming took 6 bases from V and 3 from J, leaving 28 bases between them. The CDR3 is 18 residues long. The germline V gene encodes CDR1 SQVTM and CDR2 ANQGSEA.

The chain recombines TRBV15 with TRBJ2-7; 14 bases fit TRBD2. The V and J ends lost 4 bases and 2 bases, in that order; junction bases with no gene match: 16. Germline V gene lookup returns CDR1 LNHNV and CDR2 YYDKDF (reference sequence). This CDR3 has 20 residues. This chain's CDR3 is CATSTLIRTSGRSRPYEQYF. DNA for the CDR3: TGTGCCACCAGCACACTCATACGGACTAGCGGGAGGAGTCGACCCTACGAGCAGTACTTC.

The sample holds many counts of this clonotype. The genes are TRBV9 and TRBJ2-7; D may be TRBD1 (5 bases). Germline CDR1 and CDR2: SGDLS and YYNGEE. V lost 0 bases to trimming and J lost 6 bases, with 19 bases between them. CDR3 length: 16 residues. This chain's CDR3 is CASSVAPTSGKGEQYF. The CDR3 DNA follows: TGTGCCAGCAGCGTAGCTCCGACTTCAGGGAAGGGCGAGCAGTACTTC.

This clonotype was recorded at least ten times. The J gene is TRBJ2-4, the V gene TRBV20-1; D is uncertain. CDR1 is DFQATT and CDR2 is SNEGSKA in the germline V gene (reference sequence). With 8 bases removed from V and 0 bases from J, the gap between germline ends came to 8 bases. CDR3 length: 12 amino acids. The CDR3 spells CSNELAKNIQYF. CDR3 bases: TGCAGTAACGAGCTAGCCAAAAACATTCAGTACTTC.

The chain couples TRBV28 to TRBJ2-7; 12 bases are a match to TRBD1. V was pared by 4 bases and J by 6 bases, with 4 bases of the junction left unmatched. The CDR3 is made up of 14 amino acids. Germline V CDR1 and CDR2: MDHEN, SYDVKM. The CDR3 loop is CASSSGTGGCEQYF. The CDR3 DNA is TGTGCCAGCAGTTCCGGGACAGGGGGCTGCGAGCAGTACTTC.

V usage is TRBV6-2 or TRBV6-3 and J usage is TRBJ2-5, with D perhaps being TRBD1 or TRBD2 (5 bases each). The germline V gene encodes CDR1 MNHEY and CDR2 SVGEGT. Trimming stripped 6 bases from V and 5 bases from J, with 16 bases between. This CDR3 spans 14 amino acids. The CDR3, as DNA: TGTGCCAGCAGCGTCACCGGGACCGCCGAGACCCAGTACTTC. As protein: CASSVTGTAETQYF.